This T cell receptor (beta chain) was identified in a study of beta chain features in type 1 diabetes. Study-wide points: For Type 1 diabetes patients, all four CD4+ subsets carried TCRB CDR3s that were moderately but significantly shorter. PCR might pick shorter templates more often, in the same way for patients and controls.

A word on this clone: Antigen: not known.

A heparinised blood draw that averaged around 100 mL was obtained once from each donor. The CDR3 sequence is 15 residues long. The germline gives CDR1 SGHAT, CDR2 FQNNGV. V shed 5 bases, J shed 4 bases, and the junction held 10 bases outside the gene matches. Since all of the isolated RNA was reverse transcribed, expressed TCRB transcripts were what got sequenced. Repertoires were generated with immunoSEQ multiplex PCR, while TCRdb's copy carries only in-frame clones and drops some. The sample comprises about 390,000 clones, 8% to 10% of which are singletons, and about 0.64% rests with the top ten. Sequenced input: central memory CD4+ T cells from blood. The clonotype was recovered from a man between 25 and 39 years old with type 1 diabetes. The V and J genes are TRBV11-2 and TRBJ1-1, with TRBD1 matching over 7 bases. CDR3 DNA sequence: TGTGCCAGCAGCGCCAGGGGGGGGGCTAGCACTGAAGCTTTCTTT. Protein sequence: CASSARGGASTEAFF. Together with reference TRBV11-2 and TRBJ1-1, the CDR3 gives the full variable domain: EAGVAQSPRYKIIEKRQSVAFWCNPISGHATLYWYQQILGQGPKLLIQFQNNGVVDDSQLPKDRFSAERLKGVDSTLKIQPAKLEDSAVYLCASSARGGASTEAFFGQGTRLTVV.